The clone carrying this TCR beta chain appeared many times. This sample stems from a study of T cells after yellow fever vaccination. About the research overall: SMART-Seq v4 Ultra Low Input prepared libraries from low-cell fractions.

TCRdb redid the calling of the 5' RACE reads with MiXCR, one entry per CDR3 protein. The sample includes more than 65,000 distinct CDR3 sequences, about 7.2% of them seen just once. This TCR came from a man between 18 and 35 years old who received the YFV17D yellow fever vaccine. Specimen: CD8+ T cells sorted from PBMCs, collected 9 to 11 days after the first yellow fever vaccination.

The CDR3 loop is CSAPWGTFREKLFF. The CDR3 DNA follows: TGCAGTGCTCCTTGGGGGACCTTTCGGGAAAAACTGTTTTTT. The genes are TRBV20-1 and TRBJ1-4; maybe TRBD1 (5 bases). From germline, CDR1 is DFQATT and CDR2 SNEGSKA (reference sequence). Trimming left V 5 bases short and J 8 bases short, with 18 bases between. CDR3 length: 14 residues.